What follows are 20 T cell receptor beta chains derived from one specimen sequenced in a study of cytomegalovirus exposure and HLA in healthy donors. Assay: immunoSEQ multiplex PCR; the TCRdb copy retains only in-frame clones and omits some. The sample has 200,000 to 300,000 clones; more than 75% are singletons. Source material: PBMCs. The receptors were gathered from a woman between 25 and 40 years old in good health and CMV-seropositive.

The V call is TRBV18, the J call TRBJ1-2, with TRBD1 matching 9 bases. CDR1 KGHSH and CDR2 LQKENI come from the germline V gene. The trim removed 6 bases at V and 3 bases at J, leaving 17 bases unmatched. This CDR3 is built from 18 residues. Here the CDR3 reads CASSNAHHANRGHYGYTF. The CDR3 DNA is TGTGCCAGCTCCAACGCACATCACGCGAACAGGGGGCACTATGGCTACACCTTC.

V and J are TRBV7-9 and TRBJ2-7; 9 bases align to TRBD2. After removal of 3 bases from V and 3 bases from J, the junction contained 3 bases not matched to a gene. The CDR3 is made up of 14 amino acids. Germline CDR1 reads SEHNR; CDR2 reads FQNEAQ (reference sequence). The CDR3 nucleotides are TGTGCCAGCAGCTTGGTAGCGGGAGACTACGAGCAGTACTTC. Its protein product is CASSLVAGDYEQYF.

The chain joins TRBV7-9 to TRBJ2-5, with D possibly TRBD2 on 6 matching bases. There are 14 residues in the CDR3. V was pared by 4 bases and J by 3 bases, with 12 bases between. Per the germline V gene, CDR1 is SEHNR and CDR2 is FQNEAQ (reference sequence). CDR3 sequence: CASSYFSGEETQYF. The CDR3 bases are TGTGCCAGCAGCTACTTTTCGGGGGAAGAGACCCAGTACTTC. The entire variable domain, with the rest obtained from reference TRBV7-9 and TRBJ2-5, is as follows: DTGVSQNPRHKITKRGQNVTFRCDPISEHNRLYWYRQTLGQGPEFLTYFQNEAQLEKSRLLSDRFSAERPKGSFSTLEIQRTEQGDSAMYLCASSYFSGEETQYFGPGTRLLVL.

On this clone itself: One junction end does not reproduce the germline sequence, and a read error may be involved. The V gene is TRBV7-7, the J gene TRBJ2-1; 7 nucleotides align to TRBD2. This CDR3 spans 14 amino acids. CDR1 is SSHAT, CDR2 FNYEAQ, per germline (reference sequence). The CDR3 is CASSAKGAGDEQFF. The CDR3 region has the DNA TGTGCTAGCAGTGCGAAGGGCGCGGGGGATGAGCAGTTCTTC.

The chain has TRBV6-1 and TRBJ1-2, with D possibly TRBD1 on 6 matching bases. This CDR3 contains 14 residues. The germline CDR1 and CDR2 sequences are MNHNS and SASEGT. Trimming pared 6 bases from V and 3 bases from J, leaving 14 bases between. The CDR3 loop reads CASRLQGPYYGYTF. DNA of the CDR3: TGTGCCAGCAGACTACAGGGTCCCTACTATGGCTACACCTTC.

The V call is TRBV29-1, the J call TRBJ2-1; perhaps TRBD2 as D (6 bases). Between the trimmed V and J ends, which lost 3 bases and 9 bases, there was a span of 15 bases. The CDR3 runs to 13 residues. Germline V gene data show CDR1 as SQVTM and CDR2 as ANQGSEA. The CDR3 DNA sequence: TGCAGCGTTGAGGGGAAAGGAGGGGCTGAGCAGTTCTTC. Amino acid sequence: CSVEGKGGAEQFF.

The rearrangement joins TRBV7-9 to TRBJ2-7, with TRBD2 matching over 13 bases. V dropped 1 base and J dropped 3; count of bases not matched to a gene: 3. This CDR3 comprises 16 residues. Germline V gene lookup returns CDR1 SEHNR and CDR2 FQNEAQ (reference sequence). CDR3 loop: CASSLDRLAGGYEQYF. CDR3 nucleotide sequence: TGTGCCAGCAGCTTAGACCGACTAGCGGGAGGCTACGAGCAGTACTTC.

The chain carries TRBV6-5 and TRBJ1-2; TRBD1 matches 7 bases. CDR1 is MNHEY, CDR2 SVGAGI, per germline. Losses at the gene ends were 5 bases for V and 8 bases for J; bases not matched to a gene: 11. This CDR3 comprises 14 residues. CDR3 nucleotides: TGTGCCAGCAGTGCCCGGGACAGCCAAAAAGGCTACACCTTC. Its protein is CASSARDSQKGYTF.

This chain joins TRBV7-2 and TRBJ2-7; 7 positions agree with TRBD1. This CDR3 comprises 14 residues. The germline V gene has CDR1 SGHTA and CDR2 FQGNSA. Trimming took 5 bases from V and 5 from J; bases not matched to a gene: 9. Written as DNA, the CDR3 is TGTGCCAGCAGCGAACCGACAGGGTGGGACGAGCAGTACTTC. Translating gives CASSEPTGWDEQYF.

The genes are TRBV19 and TRBJ1-1; no reliable D call. V was clipped by 1 base and J by 1 base, with 7 bases between them. The CDR3 spans 14 residues. From germline, CDR1 is LNHDA and CDR2 SQIVND (reference sequence). CDR3 residues: CASSIGTSNTEAFF. In nucleotides, the CDR3 is TGTGCCAGTAGTATAGGCACTTCGAACACTGAAGCTTTCTTT.

This clone was detected a few times. J is TRBJ2-7 and V is TRBV10-1; D may be TRBD1 (6 bases). V was shortened by 2 bases and J by 3 bases, with 8 bases between the two germline ends. The CDR3 spans 13 residues. Germline assignment: CDR1 WNHNN and CDR2 SYGVQD (reference sequence). The CDR3 sequence is CASSEGRGYEQYF. The CDR3 DNA reads as TGCGCCAGCAGTGAGGGCAGGGGCTACGAGCAGTACTTC.

The CDR3 DNA follows: TGTGCCAGCAGCCAAGGGTGGGCAGGGGCTGAAGCTTTCTTT. Translated: CASSQGWAGAEAFF. The gene calls are TRBV14 and TRBJ1-1; TRBD1 might be the D (6 bases). CDR3 length equals 14 residues. V was pared by 1 base and J by 6 bases, with 12 bases between. Germline CDR1 SGHDN, CDR2 FVKESK. The complete variable domain, with remaining parts taken from reference TRBV14 and TRBJ1-1, reads EAGVTQFPSHSVIEKGQTVTLRCDPISGHDNLYWYRRVMGKEIKFLLHFVKESKQDESGMPNNRFLAERTGGTYSTLKVQPAELEDSGVYFCASSQGWAGAEAFFGQGTRLTVV.

V and J are TRBV5-1 and TRBJ1-1; D ambiguous. The CDR3 has 15 residues. Trimming shortened V by 0 bases and J by 5 bases, and 14 bases separated the two germline ends. Germline loops: CDR1 SGHRS, CDR2 YFSETQ. CDR3 in DNA: TGCGCCAGCAGCTTGGTCACTTCGGGAGGTACTGAAGCTTTCTTT. Translating it yields CASSLVTSGGTEAFF.

The chain recombines TRBV19 with TRBJ1-5; 8 positions match TRBD1. Trimming cost V 8 bases and J 0 bases; bases outside gene matches: 3. CDR3 length equals 14 residues. Germline CDR1 is LNHDA and CDR2 is SQIVND (reference sequence). The CDR3 loop is CASDRGLSNQPQHF. The CDR3 DNA sequence: TGTGCCAGTGACAGGGGCCTTAGCAATCAGCCCCAGCATTTT.

The rearrangement links TRBV5-4 to TRBJ2-3, with 7 bases matching TRBD2. Germline CDR1 SGHNT, CDR2 YYREEE (reference sequence). This CDR3 is built from 16 residues. The V and J ends lost 4 bases and 4 bases, in that order; junction bases with no gene match: 12. The CDR3 loop reads CASSPPGGRGADTQYF. The CDR3 coding sequence is TGTGCCAGCAGCCCCCCGGGCGGGAGAGGTGCAGATACGCAGTATTTT. Full variable domain (missing parts from reference TRBV5-4 and TRBJ2-3): ETGVTQSPTHLIKTRGQQVTLRCSSQSGHNTVSWYQQALGQGPQFIFQYYREEENGRGNFPPRFSGLQFPNYSSELNVNALELDDSALYLCASSPPGGRGADTQYFGPGTRLTVL.

The CDR3 is CASSLELPAGSGEQYF. For the CDR3, the DNA is TGTGCCAGCAGCTTAGAATTACCGGCTGGTTCCGGGGAGCAGTACTTC. The V and J genes are TRBV11-3 and TRBJ2-7; the D is unclear. Trimming removed 0 bases at V and 7 bases at J, with 19 bases between. In germline, CDR1 is SGHNT, CDR2 YENEEA. The CDR3 is made up of 16 amino acids.

This clone was recorded once. In DNA form, the CDR3 reads TGTGCCAGCTCACTCGGACAACCCGGAGGCACAGATACGCAGTATTTT. It encodes CASSLGQPGGTDTQYF. The V and J genes are TRBV18 and TRBJ2-3, with D perhaps matching TRBD1 (5 bases). Deletions cut 4 bases from V and 1 base from J, with 15 bases between. Germline assignment: CDR1 KGHSH and CDR2 LQKENI. The CDR3 loop spans 16 amino acids.

The chain couples TRBV5-1 to TRBJ2-1; 9 bases fit TRBD2. The CDR3 is 16 amino acids. V trimming: 3 bases; J trimming: 6 bases; junction bases outside the gene matches: 10. CDR1 and CDR2 (germline): SGHRS, YFSETQ. Written as DNA, the CDR3 is TGCGCCAGCAGCTGGGGTGCGGGACTAGCCACCAATGAGCAGTTCTTC. Protein: CASSWGAGLATNEQFF.

The chain is built from TRBV6-1 and TRBJ2-7, with no clear D. This CDR3 region has 14 residues. Germline V CDR1 and CDR2: MNHNS, SASEGT. The V end lost 9 bases, the J end lost 1 base, and 16 bases lay between the germline ends. The CDR3 here is CASFEPRTSYEQYF. The CDR3 nucleotides read TGTGCCAGTTTCGAGCCACGCACTTCCTACGAGCAGTACTTC.

The chain recombines TRBV5-4 with TRBJ2-7; TRBD2 aligns across 14 bases. The CDR3 sequence is 16 residues long. V dropped 3 bases and J dropped 5; count of bases not matched to a gene: 7. CDR1 and CDR2 (germline): SGHNT, YYREEE (reference sequence). The CDR3 nucleotides are TGTGCCAGCAGCTCCCGGACTAGCGGGAGGTCCCACGAGCAGTACTTC. It codes for CASSSRTSGRSHEQYF.